The clone carrying this T cell receptor (beta chain) was seen just once. No antigen is known for it. The sample comes from a study of graft-versus-host responses after intestinal transplantation. Study as a whole: Every one of the recipients received anti-thymocyte globulin induction and afterwards took tacrolimus and steroids for around 3 years.

There are 15 residues in the CDR3. V shed 5 bases and J 3 bases; nucleotides not matched to a gene: 9. Per the germline V gene, CDR1 is SGHKS and CDR2 is YYEKEE (reference sequence). Produced via immunoSEQ multiplex PCR; TCRdb's table is partial and in-frame only. The sample lists just under 85,000 clones; around 93% were seen once. Sequenced material: unstimulated CD8+ T cells sorted from spleen or lymph node cells, taken before transplant. The genes are TRBV5-5 and TRBJ1-1; 8 bases are shared with TRBD1. The TCR was taken from a human donor who was the organ donor for an intestinal transplant. As DNA, the CDR3 is TGTGCCAGCAGGAGAACCCCAGGGGGCCACACTGAAGCTTTCTTT. It yields the protein CASRRTPGGHTEAFF.